Below are 28 T cell receptor beta chains sequenced from a single sample in a study of T cells in narcolepsy. TCRdb keeps only in-frame clones here, not all; method: immunoSEQ multiplex PCR. The table lists 10,000 or so clones, over 65% of them singletons, with over 20% in the top ten. The specimen sequenced was CD45RA- memory CD8+ T cells from PBMCs. The receptors here all came from a human donor with narcolepsy.

By share, this clone ranks as medium-sized (0.01 to 0.1%). This chain uses TRBV19 with TRBJ1-1; TRBD1 matches at 7 bases. V was clipped by 5 bases and J by 4 bases; unmatched bases: 1. Germline V lookup: CDR1 LNHDA, CDR2 SQIVND (reference sequence). This CDR3 has 12 amino acids. CDR3 nucleotides: TGTGCCAGTAGTCCAGGGGGCACTGAAGCTTTCTTT. Its translation is CASSPGGTEAFF.

The chain joins TRBV4-2 to TRBJ1-2, with 8 bases fitting TRBD1. CDR1 LGHNA and CDR2 YNFKEQ come from the germline V gene. The V and J ends lost 4 bases and 3 bases, in that order; junction bases with no gene match: 7. This CDR3 is 15 amino acids long. CDR3 bases: TGTGCCAGCAGCCGTCGGACAGGGCAAGACTATGGCTACACCTTC. Translating it yields CASSRRTGQDYGYTF.

The V gene is TRBV29-1, the J gene TRBJ1-1; possible D gene TRBD1, 6 bases. The CDR3 consists of 18 residues. Trimming left V 0 bases short and J 1 base short, with 21 bases between. Germline assignment: CDR1 SQVTM and CDR2 ANQGSEA. CDR3 coding DNA: TGCAGCGTTGAAGATTCCCCCGGGGGGCCGGTAGGGAACACTGAAGCTTTCTTT. Its protein product is CSVEDSPGGPVGNTEAFF.

This clone has more than one count but fewer than ten. CDR3 sequence: CATSRARGQVGSGANVLTF. The CDR3 DNA reads as TGTGCCACCAGCAGAGCCCGGGGACAGGTGGGCTCTGGGGCCAACGTCCTGACTTTC. The chain carries TRBV15 and TRBJ2-6, with 8 bases matching TRBD1. Germline values: CDR1 LNHNV, CDR2 YYDKDF (reference sequence). The ends lost 1 base at V and 0 bases at J; junction bases unmatched: 8. This CDR3 has 19 amino acids.

The rearrangement joins TRBV5-4 to TRBJ2-7; D gene ambiguous. CDR1 is SGHNT, CDR2 YYREEE, per germline (reference sequence). The CDR3 has 15 amino acids. V was pared by 3 bases and J by 2 bases, with 15 bases between. The CDR3 DNA follows: TGTGCCAGCAGCTCCTGGCTGGGGTCTGCCTACGAGCAGTACTTC. Translating it yields CASSSWLGSAYEQYF. Full variable domain (rest looked up from reference TRBV5-4 and TRBJ2-7): ETGVTQSPTHLIKTRGQQVTLRCSSQSGHNTVSWYQQALGQGPQFIFQYYREEENGRGNFPPRFSGLQFPNYSSELNVNALELDDSALYLCASSSWLGSAYEQYFGPGTRLTVT.

A few counts support this clone. This chain connects TRBV6-4 to TRBJ2-3, with 8 bases aligning to TRBD2. Germline assignment: CDR1 MRHNA and CDR2 SNTAGT. This CDR3 has 14 amino acids. J was trimmed by 1 base and V by 3 bases; bases with no gene match: 0. CDR3 amino acids: CASSERGGTDTQYF. As DNA, the CDR3 is TGTGCCAGCAGTGAGCGGGGGGGCACAGATACGCAGTATTTT.

The CDR3 nucleotides read TGTGCCAGCAGGACAGGGATTTGGACTGAAGCTTTCTTT. Protein: CASRTGIWTEAFF. The rearrangement uses TRBV27 and TRBJ1-1, with 7 nucleotides matching TRBD1. The V gene's germline CDR1 is MNHEY and CDR2 SMNVEV (reference sequence). Losses at the gene ends were 6 bases for V and 5 bases for J; bases not matched to a gene: 6. The CDR3 runs 13 residues.

Worth noting for this clone: Other DNA sequences within the sample encode an identical CDR3. The chain uses TRBV30 and TRBJ2-7; TRBD1 matches 10 bases. The CDR3 is 14 amino acids. Germline V gives CDR1 GTSNPN, CDR2 SVGIG (reference sequence). The V segment lost 3 bases and the J segment 3 bases; nucleotides outside the gene matches: 5. As DNA, the CDR3 is TGTGCCTGGAGCCCCGGGACAGGGGACTACGAGCAGTACTTC. Translated, it gives CAWSPGTGDYEQYF. The full variable domain, rest sourced from reference TRBV30 and TRBJ2-7, is SQTIHQWPATLVQPVGSPLSLECTVEGTSNPNLYWYRQAAGRGLQLLFYSVGIGQISSEVPQNLSASRPQDRQFILSSKKLLLSDSGFYLCAWSPGTGDYEQYFGPGTRLTVT.

The rearrangement links TRBV28 to TRBJ2-1, with D tentatively TRBD2 (7 bases). Between the trimmed V and J ends, which lost 6 bases and 7 bases, there was a span of 25 bases. CDR1 is MDHEN, CDR2 SYDVKM, per germline. The CDR3 length is 17 residues. CDR3 region: CASSGGTAQGAGNEQFF. The CDR3 bases are TGTGCCAGCAGCGGGGGGACTGCACAGGGCGCGGGGAATGAGCAGTTCTTC.

DNA for the CDR3: TGTGCCAGCAGCCGCGTCCGGCTAGCGGGGTGGGGGGATACGCAGTATTTT. Its translation: CASSRVRLAGWGDTQYF. The rearrangement links TRBV7-9 to TRBJ2-3; the match to TRBD2 covers 9 bases. V was clipped by 5 bases and J by 6 bases; unmatched bases: 15. Germline CDR1 SEHNR, CDR2 FQNEAQ (reference sequence). The CDR3 is made up of 17 amino acids.

The V and J genes are TRBV6-5 and TRBJ1-1; no reliable D call. This CDR3 comprises 14 residues. CDR1 MNHEY and CDR2 SVGAGI come from the germline V gene. The V end lost 2 bases, the J end lost 5 bases, and 12 bases lay between the germline ends. CDR3 amino acids: CASSYDSSATEAFF. For the CDR3, the DNA is TGTGCCAGCAGTTACGACTCCTCCGCGACTGAAGCTTTCTTT.

The chain recombines TRBV4-3 with TRBJ2-3, with 7 bases identical to TRBD2. From germline, CDR1 is LGHNA and CDR2 YSLEER. There are 16 residues in the CDR3. Losses at the gene ends were 0 bases for V and 2 bases for J; bases not matched to a gene: 5. CDR3 protein: CASSQEMTSPTDTQYF. The CDR3, as DNA: TGCGCCAGCAGCCAAGAAATGACTAGCCCCACAGATACGCAGTATTTT.

The chain recombines TRBV11-2 with TRBJ2-7; possible D gene TRBD1, 6 bases. The CDR3 sequence is 12 residues long. The V end was cut by 5 bases, the J end by 7 bases, with 12 bases between. CDR1 is SGHAT, CDR2 FQNNGV, per germline. CDR3 coding DNA: TGTGCCAGCAGCCCATACAGGGAGGAGCAGTACTTC. Translation: CASSPYREEQYF.

With regard to this clone: In the same sample, other DNA sequences code for this CDR3. This chain links TRBV29-1 with TRBJ2-5; D is perhaps TRBD1 (6 bases). In germline, CDR1 is SQVTM, CDR2 ANQGSEA. There are 13 residues in the CDR3. The V and J ends lost 1 base and 4 bases respectively, with 10 bases between them. The CDR3 protein is CSVEVGAGETQYF. The CDR3, as DNA: TGCAGCGTTGAAGTGGGGGCGGGAGAGACCCAGTACTTC.

Details on this clone: A much larger clone lies a single base off, so this may be a read error. Other DNA sequences in the sample encode the same CDR3. The gene calls are TRBV7-2 and TRBJ2-7; 7 positions agree with TRBD2. Germline V CDR1 and CDR2: SGHTA, FQGNSA. V gave up 5 bases and J gave up 0 bases; unmatched junction bases: 4. The CDR3 is 14 residues long. The CDR3 reads CASSPWTSSYEQYF. CDR3 nucleotide sequence: TGTGCCAGCAGCCCCTGGACTAGCTCCTACGAGCAGTACTTC.

This chain uses TRBV9 with TRBJ1-1; D unresolved. CDR3 size: 15 residues. Germline CDR1 is SGDLS and CDR2 is YYNGEE. V was pared by 0 bases and J by 3 bases, with 12 bases between. The CDR3 protein is CASSVVEEPHTEAFF. CDR3 DNA: TGTGCCAGCAGCGTAGTCGAGGAGCCCCACACTGAAGCTTTCTTT.

The chain has TRBV5-6 and TRBJ2-5; 7 bases are shared with TRBD1. CDR3 length: 16 residues. V lost 3 bases, J lost 2 bases, and 10 bases stayed unmatched. Per germline, CDR1 SGHDT and CDR2 YYEEEE. The CDR3 DNA is TGTGCCAGCAGCTCCTCCGGGACAGAATTACAAGAGACCCAGTACTTC. Amino acid sequence: CASSSSGTELQETQYF.

The J gene is TRBJ2-7, the V gene TRBV6-5; no firm D call. V lost 2 bases and J 4 bases, leaving 15 bases between the germline ends. There are 15 residues in the CDR3. The germline V gene has CDR1 MNHEY and CDR2 SVGAGI. CDR3 loop: CASSYPLAGLYEQYF. For the CDR3, the DNA is TGTGCCAGCAGTTACCCTCTCGCCGGCCTTTACGAGCAGTACTTC.

This clone was seen a handful of times. The rearrangement links TRBV6-1 to TRBJ1-2; tentative D call: TRBD1 (6 bases). This CDR3 has 12 amino acids. Germline values: CDR1 MNHNS, CDR2 SASEGT. Trimming took 4 bases from V and 6 from J, leaving 9 bases between them. The CDR3 sequence: CASSAQGNGYTF. CDR3 bases: TGTGCCAGCAGTGCACAGGGAAATGGCTACACCTTC.

This clone was detected only a few times. J is TRBJ1-5 and V is TRBV7-6; D remains unclear. The V end was cut by 4 bases, the J end by 2 bases, with 15 bases between. From germline, CDR1 is SGHVS and CDR2 FNYEAQ. The CDR3 consists of 16 residues. The CDR3, as DNA: TGTGCCAGCAGCTATCATGCGGCCCTACGCAATCAGCCCCAGCATTTT. Its translation is CASSYHAALRNQPQHF. The full variable domain, with the rest looked up from reference TRBV7-6 and TRBJ1-5, is GAGVSQSPRYKVTKRGQDVALRCDPISGHVSLYWYRQALGQGPEFLTYFNYEAQQDKSGLPNDRFSAERPEGSISTLTIQRTEQRDSAMYRCASSYHAALRNQPQHFGDGTRLSIL.

This chain connects TRBV5-1 to TRBJ2-3; tentative D call: TRBD2 (5 bases). The CDR3 sequence is 15 residues long. The germline V and J ends were trimmed by 4 bases and 6 bases, with 18 bases remaining between them. Per germline, CDR1 SGHRS and CDR2 YFSETQ. CDR3 bases: TGCGCCAGCAGCCTCATTCACTCCGGCGGGGATACGCAGTATTTT. Residues: CASSLIHSGGDTQYF.

The chain is built from TRBV4-3 and TRBJ2-7; 9 bases match TRBD2. CDR1 is LGHNA and CDR2 is YSLEER in the germline V gene. V lost 3 bases to trimming and J lost 2 bases; unmatched junction nucleotides: 2. The CDR3 sequence is 14 residues long. Here the CDR3 reads CASSHWTSAYEQYF. The CDR3 DNA is TGCGCCAGCAGCCATTGGACTAGCGCCTACGAGCAGTACTTC.

J is TRBJ2-4 and V is TRBV7-8, with D hard to call. Trimming shortened V by 0 bases and J by 2 bases, and 11 bases separated the two germline ends. The V gene's germline CDR1 is SGHVS and CDR2 FQNEAQ. The CDR3 totals 16 residues. In DNA, the CDR3 is TGTGCCAGCAGCTTAGCGGCTGTAGGGCCCAAAAACATTCAGTACTTC. Translated, it gives CASSLAAVGPKNIQYF. The complete variable domain, with remaining parts taken from reference TRBV7-8 and TRBJ2-4, reads GAGVSQSPRYKVAKRGQDVALRCDPISGHVSLFWYQQALGQGPEFLTYFQNEAQLDKSGLPSDRFFAERPEGSVSTLKIQRTQQEDSAVYLCASSLAAVGPKNIQYFGAGTRLSVL.

This clone has only a few counts. This rearrangement joins TRBV6-6 to TRBJ1-2, with D perhaps matching TRBD1 (6 bases). From germline, CDR1 is MNHNY and CDR2 SVGAGI (reference sequence). CDR3 length equals 15 residues. V shed 3 bases and J shed 6 bases, with 17 bases lying between them. The CDR3 DNA follows: TGTGCCAGCAGTTATCTCAGGGGTTTAGGGGATGGCTACACCTTC. It specifies CASSYLRGLGDGYTF.

V gene TRBV7-6 combines with J gene TRBJ2-1; D is possibly TRBD2 (6 bases). From germline, CDR1 is SGHVS and CDR2 FNYEAQ. Trimming cost V 1 base and J 8 bases, with 24 bases left between them. CDR3 length equals 18 residues. CDR3 in amino acids: CASSLEGGGAPGGHEQFF. In DNA, the CDR3 is TGTGCCAGCAGCTTAGAGGGAGGCGGAGCCCCCGGTGGCCATGAGCAGTTCTTC.

The chain joins TRBV4-3 to TRBJ2-7, with D hard to call. There are 14 residues in the CDR3. The germline CDR1 and CDR2 sequences are LGHNA and YSLEER. The V and J ends lost 1 base and 2 bases respectively, with 9 bases between them. The CDR3 protein is CASSQVTSAYEQYF. CDR3 coding DNA: TGCGCCAGCAGCCAAGTCACGTCGGCCTACGAGCAGTACTTC.

This clone was counted between two and nine times. V usage is TRBV27 and J usage is TRBJ1-4; D remains unclear. Trimming left V 1 base short and J 6 bases short, with 9 bases between. The CDR3 runs to 14 residues. The germline V gene has CDR1 MNHEY and CDR2 SMNVEV (reference sequence). The CDR3 here is CASSLWASHEKLFF. The CDR3 nucleotides are TGTGCCAGCAGTTTATGGGCTAGCCATGAAAAACTGTTTTTT.

The gene calls are TRBV4-3 and TRBJ2-5, with TRBD1 identical over 11 bases. V lost 3 bases, J lost 5 bases, and 8 bases stayed unmatched. The CDR3 has 16 amino acids. The germline gives CDR1 LGHNA, CDR2 YSLEER. Here the CDR3 reads CASSQASGTGGETQYF. CDR3 nucleotides: TGCGCCAGCAGCCAGGCTTCCGGGACAGGGGGGGAGACCCAGTACTTC.